These 2 T cell receptor beta chains were sequenced from one sample in a study of T cell responses to AZD1222 COVID-19 vaccine. The method was immunoSEQ multiplex PCR; TCRdb's version includes in-frame clones alone and lacks a portion of them. Altogether about 120,000 clones are present, approximately 92% being singletons, with the ten largest covering roughly 7.9%. This specimen consisted of peripheral blood, obtained 28 days after the second AZD1222 dose. Receptors originate from an adult who received the AZD1222 COVID-19 vaccine.

The CDR3: CASKGDSNTGELFF. The DNA for the CDR3 is TGTGCCAGCAAAGGGGACAGTAACACCGGGGAGCTGTTTTTT. The chain links TRBV2 to TRBJ2-2; the match to TRBD1 covers 7 bases. The CDR3 has 14 amino acids. The germline V gene has CDR1 SNHLY and CDR2 FYNNEI. The J segment lost 2 bases and the V segment lost 7 bases, leaving 4 bases of the junction unmatched.

The rearrangement links TRBV19 to TRBJ2-3; 10 bases match TRBD2. J was trimmed by 3 bases and V by 5 bases; bases with no gene match: 17. Germline-derived CDR1 and CDR2 are LNHDA and SQIVND (reference sequence). The CDR3 length is 19 residues. CDR3 nucleotide sequence: TGTGCCAGTAGTCCCCCCGCTAGCGGGAGAAGGGTTAGAACAGATACGCAGTATTTT. Its translation is CASSPPASGRRVRTDTQYF. Full variable domain (missing parts from reference TRBV19 and TRBJ2-3): DGGITQSPKYLFRKEGQNVTLSCEQNLNHDAMYWYRQDPGQGLRLIYYSQIVNDFQKGDIAEGYSVSREKKESFPLTVTSAQKNPTAFYLCASSPPASGRRVRTDTQYFGPGTRLTVL.